This T cell receptor beta chain was documented in a study of blood T cell repertoires in COVID-19. As for the study in general: COVID-19 samples, acute and convalescent, were from the United States, Italy and Spain.

As processed by the authors: Nucleated cell number was recorded as an estimate derived from reference gene primer amplification. Clones were sequenced by immunoSEQ multiplex PCR, and TCRdb holds only the in-frame ones, with some missing. V and J calls and clone size are as listed in that table; D and trimming were resolved from the DNA. There are tens of thousands of clones in the sample; 90% occur only once, and 4.5% to 5.5% lies in the top ten. Sequencing used peripheral blood. This sequence originates from a human donor in a cohort sampled during active COVID-19.

The CDR3 DNA reads as TGTGCCAGCAGTTCGGGGACTAGCGGCTCCTACGAGCAGTACTTC. It translates to CASSSGTSGSYEQYF. The rearrangement joins TRBV6-6 to TRBJ2-7; 11 bases map to TRBD2. Trimming removed 4 bases from V and 0 bases from J; junction bases left unmatched: 2. CDR1 is MNHNY and CDR2 is SVGAGI in the germline V gene (reference sequence). The CDR3 has 15 amino acids.